This passage covers 11 T cell receptor beta chains from one sample sequenced in a study of Ad26.COV2.S vaccination and SARS-CoV-2 variants. This table comes from immunoSEQ multiplex PCR, and its TCRdb copy is limited to in-frame clones, with some not included. The table has some 350,000 clones, 70% to 90% seen once. Treatment here: roughly 20 received Ad26.COV2.S at low or high dose, single or two shots; about 5 received placebo; per-sample allocation not given. Samples analyzed were those drawn on day 63 after the first vaccine or placebo injection. The source was peripheral blood, collected in a trial of Ad26.COV2.S vaccine versus placebo. These receptors all come from a person aged 18-60 years who received the Ad26.COV2.S COVID-19 vaccine or a placebo.

The J gene is TRBJ2-7, the V gene TRBV11-3; D might be TRBD1 (7 bases). This CDR3 region has 16 residues. V lost 1 base and J 3 bases, leaving 16 bases between the germline ends. Germline CDR1 and CDR2: SGHNT and YENEEA. DNA for the CDR3: TGTGCCAGCAGCTTAGGTGGAGCAGGGGGACTCTACGAGCAGTACTTC. Translating gives CASSLGGAGGLYEQYF.

The V call is TRBV18, the J call TRBJ1-4, with D unresolved. Germline-derived CDR1 and CDR2 are KGHSH and LQKENI. The CDR3 is 13 amino acids. Trimming cost V 4 bases and J 3 bases, with 6 bases left between them. CDR3 coding DNA: TGTGCCAGCTCACAAAGGGCTAATGAAAAACTGTTTTTT. Translation: CASSQRANEKLFF.

This chain links TRBV28 with TRBJ2-1; 12 bases line up with TRBD2. This CDR3 contains 16 residues. V gave up 6 bases and J gave up 2 bases; unmatched junction bases: 5. From germline, CDR1 is MDHEN and CDR2 SYDVKM. This chain's CDR3 is CASSSRLAGAYNEQFF. For the CDR3, the DNA is TGTGCCAGCAGCTCCAGACTAGCGGGAGCCTACAATGAGCAGTTCTTC.

The genes are TRBV7-2 and TRBJ1-1; D is ambiguous. The V gene lost 3 bases and the J gene lost 7 bases, with 18 bases spanning the gap. CDR1 and CDR2 from the germline V gene are SGHTA and FQGNSA. The CDR3 extends over 15 amino acids. For the CDR3, the DNA is TGTGCCAGCAGCTTTGGACGGGTTTTGGAGAATGAAGCTTTCTTT. Amino acids: CASSFGRVLENEAFF.

A few counts support this clone. This chain joins TRBV4-1 and TRBJ1-5, with D unclear. V was pared by 4 bases and J by 3 bases, with 10 bases between. The CDR3 runs to 14 residues. The V gene's germline CDR1 is MGHRA and CDR2 YSYEKL. The CDR3 nucleotides are TGCGCCAGCAGCCTCAACGGTGTCAATCAGCCCCAGCATTTT. Amino acid sequence: CASSLNGVNQPQHF.

The gene calls are TRBV6-5 and TRBJ1-5; TRBD1 is a possible D gene (5 bases). The CDR3 is 14 amino acids. V was clipped by 5 bases and J by 1 base, with 9 bases between them. Germline lookup yields CDR1 MNHEY and CDR2 SVGAGI. DNA of the CDR3: TGTGCCAGCAGTCGCGGGGACAGCAATCAGCCCCAGCATTTT. Its protein product is CASSRGDSNQPQHF.

This clone was seen more than once but under ten times. Within the sample, other DNA sequences also encode this same CDR3. This chain uses TRBV6-2 or TRBV6-3 with TRBJ2-1, with 9 bases fitting TRBD2. Germline V gene sequence: CDR1 MNHEY, CDR2 SVGEGT. J gave up 2 bases and V 1 base, and 6 bases lay outside the gene matches. CDR3 size: 17 residues. CDR3 region: CASSYLAGGSPYNEQFF. CDR3 nucleotide sequence: TGTGCCAGCAGTTACTTGGCGGGAGGGAGCCCCTACAATGAGCAGTTCTTC.

V usage is TRBV4-3 and J usage is TRBJ2-7; D possibly corresponds to TRBD2 (5 bases). The CDR3 loop spans 13 amino acids. The V gene's germline CDR1 is LGHNA and CDR2 YSLEER. Trimming left V 4 bases short and J 3 bases short, with 10 bases between. DNA of the CDR3: TGCGCCAGCAGCCCGGTTGGGAGCTACGAGCAGTACTTC. Its protein is CASSPVGSYEQYF.

CDR3 region: CASSFAGQGGNTIYF. CDR3 DNA sequence: TGTGCCAGCAGTTTCGCGGGACAGGGCGGAAACACCATATATTTT. This chain connects TRBV6-2 or TRBV6-3 to TRBJ1-3; 9 bases align to TRBD1. The V gene's germline CDR1 is MNHEY and CDR2 SVGEGT. V lost 4 bases, J lost 4 bases, and 5 bases stayed unmatched. CDR3 length: 15 amino acids.

The V call is TRBV12-3 or TRBV12-4, the J call TRBJ1-3; D not certain. The CDR3 spans 12 residues. Between the trimmed V and J ends, which lost 5 bases and 0 bases, there was a span of 2 bases. CDR3 nucleotide sequence: TGTGCCAGCAGTCCCTCTGGAAACACCATATATTTT. It specifies CASSPSGNTIYF.

Note on this clone: Other DNA sequences from this sample encode an identical CDR3 as well. The chain is built from TRBV4-3 and TRBJ2-7; TRBD1 might be the D (5 bases). CDR3 size: 14 residues. Trimming cost V 1 base and J 2 bases, with 9 bases left between them. CDR1 and CDR2 (germline): LGHNA, YSLEER. CDR3 nucleotide sequence: TGCGCCAGCAGCCAAGTAACAGGTACCTACGAGCAGTACTTC. Its protein product is CASSQVTGTYEQYF.